This record covers a single T cell receptor (beta chain). The antigen it recognizes is unknown. The record has no base qualities; no much larger clone is one base away. These data come from a study of cytomegalovirus exposure and HLA in healthy donors (dated by TCRdb to 2016 to 2017). Background on the whole study: An earlier analysis of more than 550 of the donors reported 276 Gb of sequence data and some 110 million unique TCR beta sequences obtained from around 190 million T cells. Approximately 300 gigabases of sequencing data and tens of millions of unique TCR sequences were included in an early release covering about 700 HLA-typed donors. Of the roughly 400 genotyped donors, roughly 80% were placed in the genetic ancestry cluster associated with self-reported Caucasian donors. The study was designed to test whether signatures of past pathogen exposure could be identified by cataloging public T cell receptors. The study used immunosequencing to profile the T cell repertoires of 666 subjects and linked those repertoires to cytomegalovirus serostatus. Along with the approximately 700-subject first cohort, a separate validation cohort of roughly 110 different subjects was used. The study combined high-throughput TCR immunosequencing, statistical association of individual TCRs with disease status, and machine learning to predict cytomegalovirus infection status. A later analysis re-analyzed previously published TCR beta repertoires from 650 to 800 donors and added high-resolution HLA genotyping to study TCR occurrence patterns. Rather than drawing on any new phenotypic data, the later analysis identified candidate immune exposures from TCR beta sequences and the way those sequences occurred across donors. In an earlier analysis of around 540 of the donors, high-throughput TCR beta sequencing was used to judge whether each TCR beta V gene segment behaved as functional or pseudogenic. Donor age, sex, ethnicity and CMV serostatus were compiled alongside the repertoire data. A later genetic analysis took genome-wide SNP genotypes for about three fifths of the 666 donors and used that subset as a discovery cohort. All discovery cohort repertoires had been generated using a single sequencing platform. Class I and class II HLA loci were covered by the typing at four-digit resolution. Typing coverage differed by locus: A, B, C, DRB1 and DQB1 were typed in roughly 620-640 donors, DQA1 in about 500, DPA1 in 600 to 610, and DPB1 in 450 to 480. Because of strong linkage in the cohort, roughly 5 DR-DQ haplotypes were treated as single units for association and clustering. Across approximately 400 genotyped donors of the cohort, an average of roughly 230,000 unique TCR beta nucleotide sequences per donor were sequenced, and roughly 18% of those sequences were non-productive.

Library construction relied on the immunoSEQ multiplex PCR assay. A mixture of 60 forward primers for TCR Vbeta segments and 13 reverse primers for TCR Jbeta segments was used in the multiplex PCR. Amplification of the CDR3 region of rearranged TCR beta genes was performed with a multiplex PCR assay on genomic DNA. The amplified TCR beta libraries were sequenced on the Illumina HiSeq System as 87-base-pair reads. Per the original workflow: A later analysis tallied around 87 million unique TCR beta chains across the 666 repertoires, and some 10 million of those chains were shared by two or more donors. A nearest-neighbor algorithm error-corrected the raw reads and collapsed the reads into unique sequences, merging closely related sequences to remove PCR and sequencing errors. V, D and J gene segments were assigned by aligning CDR3 sequences to IMGT reference sequences. For a sequence to be retained, at least a six-nucleotide match to both a V gene segment and a J gene segment was required. Rearrangements were classified as productive when the CDR3 lacked stop codons and remained in frame with V and J, and all other rearrangements were classified as non-productive. Following IMGT convention, CDR3 was defined as the stretch from the second conserved V-encoded cysteine to the conserved J-encoded phenylalanine. Sequences without an unambiguous match to a single V gene segment were excluded from the earlier analysis of about 600 of the donors. In an earlier analysis of more than 500 of the donors, a V segment was called functional when productive rearrangements were above 56.7%, and segregating when the standard deviation between donors exceeded 5%. A statistical classification framework was developed to diagnose cytomegalovirus status using the catalog of TCR beta chain sequences. A later analysis assigned V and J genes by comparing TCR nucleotide sequences with IMGT/GENE-DB human TR gene sequences. Using the TCRdist pipeline, a later analysis assigned CDR3 sequences along with most-parsimonious VDJ recombination scenarios. In a later analysis, every TCR beta chain was defined by the combination of its CDR3 amino acid sequence and its V-gene family, and reads without a unique V-gene family were dropped. In a later analysis, 450 to 600 highly shared, low-generation-probability nucleotide sequences were removed to address suspected cross-contamination and a sequencing artifact. In a later analysis, a clonal expansion index was calculated for each public chain from normalized within-repertoire ranks of inferred template counts. In a later analysis, generation probabilities were computed using a VDJ recombination model fitted to out-of-frame rearrangements, and the results were checked against IGoR. A later analysis scored TCR-TCR, TCR-HLA and TCR-CMV co-occurrence with hypergeometric tests, applying a repertoire-size bias correction to TCR pairs. A later analysis estimated false discovery rates by permuting HLA or CMV assignments 20 times. In a later analysis, co-occurring TCRs were grouped using DBSCAN, with TCRdist sequence similarity added in when clustering inside HLA-allele-positive subsets. For co-occurrence clustering, repertoires with fewer than 30,000 or more than 120,000 public chains were excluded, along with about five repertoires with anomalous nucleotide sharing. Held by TCRdb, this immuneACCESS table contains in-frame sequences only and omits some clones. Under half of the omission traces to an unresolved V gene where checked; the cause of the rest is unknown. The D gene and trimming were derived from the DNA, and the V and J assignments and clone size from that table. For this sample the table gives about 200,000 clones, of which about 88% were detected only once. Around 1.5% of the sample belongs to the ten largest clones.

On the study overall, not on this receptor specifically: The classifier was reported to diagnose cytomegalovirus status with high specificity and sensitivity in both the original and validation cohorts. A group of highly shared sequence variants was considered likely to be a technical artifact of the sequencing pipeline. The study gave a list of over 150 TCR beta chains associated with cytomegalovirus. While some public TCRs were present in many individuals, most TCR sequences turned up only very rarely across donors. Immune exposure information for the cohort was limited to CMV serostatus. In vitro tests confirmed that a few of the cytomegalovirus-associated TCR beta chains recognize cytomegalovirus antigens. It was suggested by the authors that the approach could potentially be generalized to other disease states and immunological phenotypes. This cohort had only TCR beta chains sequenced, and the lack of alpha or paired-chain data limited which features could be detected. Several of the top co-occurrence clusters appeared to be linked to parvovirus B19, influenza, CMV and Epstein-Barr virus, according to a later analysis. A later analysis associated about 18,000 TCR beta sequences with specific HLA alleles at a false discovery rate of 0.05. A later analysis found that HLA-associated TCR beta chains were more clonally expanded and had lower generation probabilities than equally common non-associated chains. Approximately 18 rarely observed V segments, including chromosome 9 orphons, were excluded from the earlier analysis of about 600 of the donors because counts were too low. In an earlier analysis of approximately 590 of the donors, most TCR beta V segments were observed in productive rearrangements about 87% or about 30% of the time, broadly matching IMGT annotations. A later analysis found that most CMV-associated TCR beta chains appeared HLA-restricted, with HLA associations seemingly driven largely by CMV exposure. Linkage disequilibrium might explain the correlated functional status among segregating V segments, but an unknown experimental factor could not be excluded. A later analysis found that TCR association rates varied across HLA loci, with DRB1 alleles showing the most associated TCRs and HLA-C alleles the fewest. A further reported finding was that TCR beta sequences accurately predicted the HLA-A and HLA-B alleles for most subjects in the first cohort. Presence/absence analyses assumed roughly uniform sequencing depth across donors, an assumption that may not hold. Some IMGT-functional V segments, including TRBV6-2 and TRBV6-3, could not be distinguished by the 87-base-pair reads and were therefore excluded. HLA typing was unavailable for some donors at each locus, so association tests used only the typed subset. According to a later genetic analysis, donors in an Asian-associated ancestry cluster had fewer N-insertions in productive TCRs than the approximately 630-donor mean. A later genetic analysis associated a missense DCLRE1C variant with V-gene and J-gene trimming of TCR beta chains, and an independent cohort replicated the association. Assigning TCR associations to individual alleles was difficult when HLA alleles, especially DR and DQ, strongly co-occurred.

The germline V gene gives CDR1 as MGHDK and CDR2 as SYGVNS. The cysteine opens and the phenylalanine closes a CDR3 of 15 amino acids. CDR3 DNA only is kept here, 45 bases in frame from base 1. V lost 1 base and J lost 2 bases, and the count of bases not matched to a germline gene is 3. The cohort consisted of 650 to 700 healthy bone marrow donors. Cohort members were all nominally healthy when sampled, although unrecorded immune exposures were likely present. The donor tested CMV seronegative, placing the donor among the 300 to 400 seronegative members of the cohort. Every donor gave a peripheral blood sample, and the peripheral blood mononuclear cells from that sample were used for TCR beta sequencing. The Qiagen DNeasy Blood Extraction Kit was used to extract genomic DNA from the blood cell samples.

The chain is made from TRBV25-1 and TRBJ2-5; TRBD1 lines up with 8 middle nucleotides. The origin of this receptor is a woman between 18 and 30 years old in good health and CMV-seronegative. Sample: PBMCs. The base sequence is TGTGCCAGCAGTGAATGGGGGACAGGTCAAGAGACCCAGTACTTC. It is translated as CASSEWGTGQETQYF.